The clone carrying this TCR beta chain was counted between two and nine times. TCRdb recomputed calls from the RT-PCR reads with MiXCR, one row per CDR3 protein. The sample has about 680,000 distinct CDR3 sequences, 14% seen once. Germline CDR1 and CDR2: SGHRS and YFSETQ. The CDR3 length is 15 residues. Trimming stripped 6 bases from V and 3 bases from J, with 17 bases between. The chain joins TRBV5-1 to TRBJ2-3; tentatively, D is TRBD1 or TRBD2 (5 bases each). This sequence was found in a female donor in good health, serving as a healthy control. Sequenced sample: memory CD4+ T cells from blood. In nucleotides, the CDR3 is TGCGCCAGCAACCGGGGACGTTTCGCGACAGATACGCAGTATTTT. The encoded protein is CASNRGRFATDTQYF.